Following are 19 T cell receptor beta chains from one sample sequenced in a study of CD8+ T cells in alopecia areata. Treatment noted: oral pan-JAK inhibitor, 5-10 mg twice daily. In each case, RNA was isolated and then reverse transcribed into cDNA as the sequencing template. Sequenced by immunoSEQ multiplex PCR; TCRdb stores in-frame clones only, minus some. The sample records 200,000 or so clones, 55% to 70% being singletons. This sample comprised CD4+ T cells sorted from blood, obtained at week 24, from a patient treated with tofacitinib. The origin of the receptors is a human donor with alopecia areata.

The rearrangement uses TRBV5-1 and TRBJ2-1; 14 bases fit TRBD2. This CDR3 region has 14 residues. V trimming: 0 bases; J trimming: 15 bases; junction bases outside the gene matches: 5. CDR1 and CDR2 (germline): SGHRS, YFSETQ. CDR3 protein: CASSLGGLAGAPFF. CDR3 nucleotide sequence: TGCGCCAGCAGCTTGGGGGGACTAGCGGGAGCACCGTTCTTC. Full variable domain (outside the CDR3, taken from reference TRBV5-1 and TRBJ2-1): KAGVTQTPRYLIKTRGQQVTLSCSPISGHRSVSWYQQTPGQGLQFLFEYFSETQRNKGNFPGRFSGRQFSNSRSEMNVSTLELGDSALYLCASSLGGLAGAPFFGPGTRLTVL.

This chain joins TRBV30 and TRBJ1-5; D might be TRBD1 (5 bases). V gave up 0 bases and J gave up 2 bases, with 11 bases separating them. Germline CDR1 reads GTSNPN; CDR2 reads SVGIG (reference sequence). The CDR3 runs 15 residues. This CDR3 reads CAWSVRGDGNQPQHF. The CDR3 DNA follows: TGTGCCTGGAGTGTACGAGGGGATGGCAATCAGCCCCAGCATTTT. The whole variable domain, remainder taken from reference TRBV30 and TRBJ1-5, is SQTIHQWPATLVQPVGSPLSLECTVEGTSNPNLYWYRQAAGRGLQLLFYSVGIGQISSEVPQNLSASRPQDRQFILSSKKLLLSDSGFYLCAWSVRGDGNQPQHFGDGTRLSIL.

The V and J genes are TRBV14 and TRBJ2-3; D is tentatively TRBD1 or TRBD2 (5 bases each). The germline V gene has CDR1 SGHDN and CDR2 FVKESK. The V gene lost 0 bases and the J gene lost 4 bases, with 17 bases spanning the gap. CDR3 length equals 17 residues. DNA for the CDR3: TGTGCCAGCAGCCAAGATCTGGCAGGGAGCTTTGCAGATACGCAGTATTTT. Translating it yields CASSQDLAGSFADTQYF.

The V call is TRBV10-3, the J call TRBJ2-6; TRBD1 aligns across 9 bases. The CDR3 is 17 residues long. V was pared by 2 bases and J by 4 bases, with 6 bases of the junction left unmatched. Germline V gene lookup returns CDR1 ENHRY and CDR2 SYGVKD. CDR3 in amino acids: CAISEMGQGSGANVLTF. The CDR3 DNA reads TGTGCCATCAGTGAGATGGGACAGGGATCCGGGGCCAACGTCCTGACTTTC.

The chain combines TRBV9 with TRBJ2-5; D remains unclear. Germline V gene sequence: CDR1 SGDLS, CDR2 YYNGEE. This CDR3 has 15 residues. Trimming removed 0 bases at V and 5 bases at J, with 14 bases between. The CDR3 sequence: CASSVANRAGETQYF. The CDR3 DNA reads TGTGCCAGCAGCGTAGCTAATCGGGCTGGGGAGACCCAGTACTTC.

The chain recombines TRBV4-3 with TRBJ2-5; 9 nucleotides align to TRBD1. Germline assignment: CDR1 LGHNA and CDR2 YSLEER. The CDR3 consists of 15 residues. Trimming at V came to 1 base and at J to 2 bases, leaving 2 bases not matched to a gene. In DNA form, the CDR3 reads TGCGCCAGCAGCCAAGCCGGGACAGGGCAAGAGACCCAGTACTTC. It encodes CASSQAGTGQETQYF.

The chain combines TRBV27 with TRBJ2-3, with D unclear. CDR1 MNHEY and CDR2 SMNVEV come from the germline V gene (reference sequence). The V and J ends lost 5 bases and 2 bases respectively, with 14 bases between them. The CDR3 extends over 15 amino acids. This chain's CDR3 is CASSPHRALTDTQYF. The CDR3 DNA sequence: TGTGCCAGCAGTCCCCACCGAGCTCTCACAGATACGCAGTATTTT.

This clone was counted between two and nine times. V gene TRBV7-3 combines with J gene TRBJ1-2; the match to TRBD1 covers 8 bases. This CDR3 comprises 13 residues. In germline, CDR1 is SGHTA, CDR2 FQGTGA. V was pared by 4 bases and J by 8 bases, with 6 bases of the junction left unmatched. CDR3 sequence (DNA): TGTGCCAGCAGCTCGACAGGGGAGGGAGGCTACACCTTC. It translates to CASSSTGEGGYTF.

The chain combines TRBV30 with TRBJ1-2; D is unresolved. CDR3 size: 12 residues. Germline V lookup: CDR1 GTSNPN, CDR2 SVGIG (reference sequence). The germline V and J ends were trimmed by 7 bases and 2 bases, with 11 bases remaining between them. The CDR3 nucleotides are TGTGCCTCCGAACGGGGAAACTATGGCTACACCTTC. This sequence encodes CASERGNYGYTF.

In its sample, this clone was seen a few times. The J gene is TRBJ2-2, the V gene TRBV19; no definite D call. CDR1 is LNHDA, CDR2 SQIVND, per germline (reference sequence). The CDR3 contains 14 residues. V was clipped by 8 bases and J by 4 bases, with 14 bases between them. The CDR3 DNA follows: TGTGCCAGTTTGCCCTCTGAGGTCACCGGGGAGCTGTTTTTT. The encoded protein is CASLPSEVTGELFF.

Of note for this clone: At the DNA level, this CDR3 is encoded by other sequences in the same sample as well. The genes are TRBV5-4 and TRBJ2-5; no reliable D call. The germline V gene has CDR1 SGHNT and CDR2 YYREEE (reference sequence). Trimming took 5 bases from V and 1 from J, leaving 3 bases between them. This CDR3 has 11 residues. This CDR3 reads CASSFQETQYF. CDR3 DNA: TGTGCCAGCAGTTTCCAAGAGACCCAGTACTTC.

The rearrangement links TRBV7-2 to TRBJ2-3; TRBD2 agrees at 7 bases. This CDR3 is 17 amino acids long. Trimming removed 5 bases from V and 5 bases from J; junction bases left unmatched: 16. CDR1 is SGHTA and CDR2 is FQGNSA in the germline V gene. The CDR3 nucleotides read TGTGCCAGCAGCAATCGCGGAGGGCGGGGAGGGTTAGATACGCAGTATTTT. As protein: CASSNRGGRGGLDTQYF.

The chain employs TRBV7-9 and TRBJ2-7; TRBD1 matches 7 bases. The germline V gene has CDR1 SEHNR and CDR2 FQNEAQ (reference sequence). J lost 4 bases, V lost 1 base, and 4 bases had no gene match. This CDR3 region has 14 residues. The CDR3 coding sequence is TGTGCCAGCAGCTTAGTGGGGACAGATTACGAGCAGTACTTC. Translation gives CASSLVGTDYEQYF.

The V and J genes are TRBV2 and TRBJ2-3; no reliable D call. This CDR3 is 17 amino acids long. Trimming removed 6 bases at V and 0 bases at J, with 19 bases between. The V gene's germline CDR1 is SNHLY and CDR2 FYNNEI. The CDR3 region is CASRKEGGGSSTDTQYF. The CDR3 nucleotides are TGTGCCAGCAGGAAGGAAGGCGGCGGATCTAGCACAGATACGCAGTATTTT. Together with reference TRBV2 and TRBJ2-3, the CDR3 gives the full variable domain: EPEVTQTPSHQVTQMGQEVILRCVPISNHLYFYWYRQILGQKVEFLVSFYNNEISEKSEIFDDQFSVERPDGSNFTLKIRSTKLEDSAMYFCASRKEGGGSSTDTQYFGPGTRLTVL.

The V call is TRBV25-1, the J call TRBJ2-5; 7 bases match TRBD2. J lost 5 bases, V lost 4 bases, and 4 bases had no gene match. Germline V lookup: CDR1 MGHDK, CDR2 SYGVNS. The CDR3 length is 13 residues. The CDR3 DNA sequence: TGTGCCAGCAGTGTCCCAGCGGGGGAGACCCAGTACTTC. Amino acid sequence: CASSVPAGETQYF.

This clone turned up a few times. The chain uses TRBV29-1 and TRBJ2-7; TRBD1 might be the D (6 bases). The V end lost 4 bases, the J end lost 12 bases, and 13 bases lay between the germline ends. Germline-derived CDR1 and CDR2 are SQVTM and ANQGSEA. The CDR3 consists of 10 residues. The CDR3 loop is CSVVTGLPYF. CDR3 DNA sequence: TGCAGCGTTGTGACAGGCCTGCCGTACTTC.

This clone was recorded only once. This chain links TRBV5-1 with TRBJ1-1; TRBD1 aligns across 9 bases. V shed 0 bases and J 4 bases; nucleotides not matched to a gene: 4. Germline values: CDR1 SGHRS, CDR2 YFSETQ. The CDR3 covers 15 residues. The CDR3 DNA sequence: TGCGCCAGCAGCTTGGCCGGGACAGGGACCACTGAAGCTTTCTTT. Translation gives CASSLAGTGTTEAFF.

This rearrangement joins TRBV4-2 to TRBJ2-7; tentative D call: TRBD2 (5 bases). V lost 4 bases, J lost 0 bases, and 16 bases lay in between. Germline V lookup: CDR1 LGHNA, CDR2 YNFKEQ. The CDR3 is 16 amino acids. This CDR3 is CASSRVGPDSSYEQYF. DNA for the CDR3: TGTGCCAGCAGCCGCGTTGGGCCGGACTCCTCCTACGAGCAGTACTTC.

This clone has more than one count but fewer than ten. The genes are TRBV27 and TRBJ2-7; D may match TRBD1 or TRBD2 (5 bases each). The V end lost 5 bases, the J end lost 7 bases, and 21 bases lay between the germline ends. The germline gives CDR1 MNHEY, CDR2 SMNVEV (reference sequence). The CDR3 loop spans 15 amino acids. CDR3 bases: TGTGCCAGCAGTCCACCCTTCTCAGGGACGAAGGAGCAGTACTTC. This gives the protein CASSPPFSGTKEQYF.